Sequencing of this T cell receptor beta chain was carried out in a study of T cells of healthy individuals (dated by TCRdb to between 2018 and 2020). This clonotype was detected many times. This receptor's antigen is unknown. No much larger clonotype is one base removed from it; base qualities were not supplied. The library relied on 5' RACE. TCRdb shows the sequencer as Illumina MiSeq. TCRdb reran the public reads through fastp at Q25 and MiXCR, keeping productive beta chains. Rows are unified per CDR3 protein, each entry keeping the most common DNA and genes. In this sample the table shows some 85,000 distinct CDR3 sequences, approximately 5.4% of which occur a single time. In total, the top ten clones hold 7.5% to 8% of the sample. CDR1 LGHDT and CDR2 YNNKEL are derived from the germline V gene (reference sequence). The V and J ends are trimmed by 5 bases and 2 bases, leaving 12 bases between them. The CDR3 runs 14 residues from the cysteine to the phenylalanine. Just the 42-base CDR3 DNA is kept, in frame starting at base 1.

The chain employs TRBV3-1 and TRBJ1-2; the D segment cannot be called with confidence. The clonotype originates from a female donor in good health. CDR3 loop: CASSADGWNYGYTF. The DNA reads TGTGCCAGCAGCGCGGACGGCTGGAACTATGGCTACACCTTC.